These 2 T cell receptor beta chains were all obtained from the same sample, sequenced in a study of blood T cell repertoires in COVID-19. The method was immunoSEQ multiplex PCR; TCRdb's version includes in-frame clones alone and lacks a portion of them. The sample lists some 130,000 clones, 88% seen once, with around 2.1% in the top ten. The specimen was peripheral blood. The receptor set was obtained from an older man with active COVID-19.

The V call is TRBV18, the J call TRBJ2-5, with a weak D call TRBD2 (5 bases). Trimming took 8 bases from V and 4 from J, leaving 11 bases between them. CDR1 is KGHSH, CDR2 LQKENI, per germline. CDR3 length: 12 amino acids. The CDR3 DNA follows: TGTGCCAGCGGCCTGGCGGGAGAGACCCAGTACTTC. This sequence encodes CASGLAGETQYF.

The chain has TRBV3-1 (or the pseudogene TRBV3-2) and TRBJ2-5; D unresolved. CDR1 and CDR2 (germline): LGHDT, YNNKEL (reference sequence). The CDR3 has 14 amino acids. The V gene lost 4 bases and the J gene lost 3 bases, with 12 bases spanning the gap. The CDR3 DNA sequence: TGTGCCAGCAGCCCCTCCCCGGCGGAAGAGACCCAGTACTTC. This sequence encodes CASSPSPAEETQYF.